Listed here are 6 T cell receptor beta chains from one sample, sequenced in a study of shared clonotypes between healthy human individuals (dated by TCRdb to 2018 to 2021). Libraries were made using the immunoSEQ multiplex PCR assay. The table was pulled from immuneACCESS by TCRdb, which kept in-frame rearrangements only. Such tables lose some clones; where checked, under half of the loss comes from unresolved V genes, and the rest has no known cause. This sample lists over 2 million clones; just under 95% were detected once. Together, the top ten hold 0.9% to 1.3% of the sample. CD8 naive samples were obtained by positive selection for CCR7 among CD45RO-negative cells, yielding a CD45RA+CCR7+ population from which TemRA cells were excluded. The sample taken for sequencing was naive CD8+ T cells sorted from blood. The sample's cell subset or site, from its label and the paper: CD45RA+CCR7+. The source of these receptors is a man in his late teens or twenties in good health.

This chain connects TRBV6-6 to TRBJ2-1; D is perhaps TRBD2 (5 bases). Between the trimmed V and J ends, which lost 3 bases and 5 bases, there was a span of 14 bases. The CDR3 consists of 15 residues. CDR1 MNHNY and CDR2 SVGAGI come from the germline V gene (reference sequence). CDR3 residues: CASSYTDFGDNEQFF. DNA for the CDR3: TGTGCCAGCAGTTATACGGACTTCGGGGACAATGAGCAGTTCTTC.

V and J are TRBV6-1 and TRBJ2-2; no clear D gene. The germline CDR1 and CDR2 sequences are MNHNS and SASEGT. The CDR3 is 14 amino acids. Trimming pared 7 bases from V and 0 bases from J, leaving 9 bases between. In DNA, the CDR3 is TGTGCCAGCATGGACGTTGCGAACACCGGGGAGCTGTTTTTT. It codes for CASMDVANTGELFF.

This chain links TRBV7-2 with TRBJ1-2, with 7 bases fitting TRBD1. V dropped 5 bases and J dropped 8; count of bases not matched to a gene: 8. This CDR3 has 13 amino acids. CDR1 and CDR2 from the germline V gene are SGHTA and FQGNSA. The DNA of the CDR3 is TGTGCCAGCAGCGCAGACAGGGCAAGAGGCTACACCTTC. As protein: CASSADRARGYTF.

The V and J genes are TRBV7-8 and TRBJ2-7, with 10 nucleotides matching TRBD1. The CDR3 extends over 15 amino acids. Looked up from germline, CDR1 is SGHVS and CDR2 is FQNEAQ. Trimming cost V 4 bases and J 2 bases; bases outside gene matches: 5. In DNA, the CDR3 is TGTGCCAGCAGCTGGTCCGGGACAGGGGCCTACGAGCAGTACTTC. Its protein product is CASSWSGTGAYEQYF.

This chain uses TRBV7-9 with TRBJ2-7, with TRBD1 identical over 9 bases. The CDR3 spans 17 residues. With 8 bases clipped from V and 2 bases from J, the junction kept 16 bases outside the gene matches. CDR1 and CDR2 (germline): SEHNR, FQNEAQ (reference sequence). Here the CDR3 DNA reads TGTGCCAGCTCCCTCTCGCCCCGGGACAGGGACACCTACGAGCAGTACTTC. It translates to CASSLSPRDRDTYEQYF. Drawing the rest from reference TRBV7-9 and TRBJ2-7, the complete variable domain is DTGVSQNPRHKITKRGQNVTFRCDPISEHNRLYWYRQTLGQGPEFLTYFQNEAQLEKSRLLSDRFSAERPKGSFSTLEIQRTEQGDSAMYLCASSLSPRDRDTYEQYFGPGTRLTVT.

The chain couples TRBV9 to TRBJ1-2; D is perhaps TRBD1 (5 bases). Trimming cost V 1 base and J 7 bases, with 8 bases left between them. The germline CDR1 and CDR2 sequences are SGDLS and YYNGEE. The CDR3 consists of 12 residues. In DNA, the CDR3 is TGTGCCAGCAGCGTATTTCAGGGTGGCTACACCTTC. Translated: CASSVFQGGYTF.